A single sample is the source of the 6 T cell receptor beta chains below, sequenced in a study of radiation and T cells in renal cell carcinoma. Sample time point: baseline pretreatment blood. Treatment indicated: 15 Gy SBRT to primary tumor, nephrectomy 4 weeks later. The assay was immunoSEQ multiplex PCR, and TCRdb's table has in-frame clones only and misses some. In the table there are 45,000 to 65,000 clones, just under 80% of which are singletons. The sample here was blood, taken from a patient whose treatment included radiotherapy and nephrectomy. These receptors all stem from a man in his sixties with renal cell carcinoma.

Only a few counts were recorded for this clone. The J gene is TRBJ2-5, the V gene TRBV29-1, with 7 bases matching TRBD1. V was pared by 3 bases and J by 3 bases, with 1 base of the junction left unmatched. The CDR3 loop spans 12 amino acids. Germline CDR1 reads SQVTM; CDR2 reads ANQGSEA. As DNA, the CDR3 is TGCAGCGTTGACGACAGGGAAGAGACCCAGTACTTC. This encodes CSVDDREETQYF.

The chain recombines TRBV9 with TRBJ2-5; D may correspond to TRBD1 or TRBD2 (5 bases each). V shed 2 bases and J shed 3 bases, with 14 bases lying between them. CDR3 length equals 15 residues. Germline V lookup: CDR1 SGDLS, CDR2 YYNGEE. CDR3 in DNA: TGTGCCAGCAGCGTTCCGTCAGGGAGTAAAGAGACCCAGTACTTC. Encoded protein: CASSVPSGSKETQYF.

V and J are TRBV7-2 and TRBJ2-1; 16 nucleotides agree with TRBD2. This CDR3 has 16 residues. V lost 5 bases and J lost 9; bases outside the gene matches: 7. Germline lookup yields CDR1 SGHTA and CDR2 FQGNSA. The CDR3 protein is CASSQGLAGGVGEQFF. The CDR3 nucleotides are TGTGCCAGCAGCCAGGGACTAGCGGGGGGGGTTGGTGAGCAGTTCTTC.

The J gene is TRBJ1-1, the V gene TRBV6-5, with D tentatively TRBD1 (5 bases). Germline lookup yields CDR1 MNHEY and CDR2 SVGAGI. With 6 bases removed from V and 1 base from J, the gap between germline ends came to 12 bases. The CDR3 covers 14 residues. CDR3 in amino acids: CASSRGRRNTEAFF. The CDR3 DNA reads as TGTGCCAGCAGCCGGGGCCGCCGGAACACTGAAGCTTTCTTT.

This clone was seen a handful of times. This sample includes further DNA sequences coding for the same CDR3. V gene TRBV20-1 combines with J gene TRBJ2-1, with no clear D. The CDR3 length is 11 residues. Germline CDR1 reads DFQATT; CDR2 reads SNEGSKA (reference sequence). Trimming took 6 bases from V and 7 from J, leaving 10 bases between them. This chain's CDR3 is CSASVWNEQFF. The CDR3 bases are TGCAGTGCCTCGGTTTGGAATGAGCAGTTCTTC.

J is TRBJ2-3 and V is TRBV9; 9 nucleotides line up with TRBD2. CDR3 size: 16 residues. Per the germline V gene, CDR1 is SGDLS and CDR2 is YYNGEE. V lost 3 bases, J lost 6 bases, and 11 bases stayed unmatched. DNA of the CDR3: TGTGCCAGCAGCGCCCAGGTAGCGGGGGCAGGGGATACGCAGTATTTT. Amino acid sequence: CASSAQVAGAGDTQYF.